This T cell receptor (beta chain) was retrieved from a study of PD-1 blockade in classical Hodgkin lymphoma. Study-wide context: Administration of nivolumab to patients was at 3 mg/kg intravenously every 2 weeks.

Details on this clone: Its antigen is still unknown.

Trimming took 4 bases from V and 1 from J, leaving 7 bases between them. This CDR3 has 13 residues. Germline lookup yields CDR1 SGHTA and CDR2 FQGTGA. Using immunoSEQ multiplex PCR, the repertoire was profiled, and TCRdb retains in-frame clones only, with some absent. Of 35,000 to 50,000 clones listed, 76% were seen once; the top ten hold 20% to 25%. Study findings and constraints: Newly diagnosed patients reportedly trailed healthy donors in baseline TCR diversity. Significantly greater TCR diversity emerged by C4D1 in CD4+ cells but not CD8+ cells. Why repertoires differed is undefined; disease activity or prior therapy possibly contributed.

All patients relapsed after autologous stem cell transplantation, and brentuximab vedotin exposure varied. The chain uses TRBV7-3 and TRBJ1-1; D is ambiguous. This specimen was peripheral blood mononuclear cells (PBMCs), taken at baseline. The clonotype originates from a human donor with classical Hodgkin lymphoma. For the CDR3, the DNA is TGTGCCAGCAGCTGGACCCCGAACACTGAAGCTTTCTTT. It is translated as CASSWTPNTEAFF.